This T cell receptor beta chain emerged from a study of shared clonotypes between healthy human individuals. Study observations and caveats: Sequencing depth was expected to influence donor clonotype sharing.

Investigators spread the genomic DNA of each subset evenly over several immunoSEQ plates. Profiled with immunoSEQ multiplex PCR; TCRdb holds only in-frame clones, not every one. In the table there are almost 750,000 clones, 55% to 75% of which are singletons. On this clone: Its target is unknown.

This receptor was taken from a woman between 25 and 40 years old in good health. Sequenced input: memory CD4+ T cells sorted from blood. Subset indicated: CD45RA-negative fraction.

CDR3 nucleotide sequence: TGTGCCAGCAGTTTATTGCCGGTCGTGGCAGGGGGTATCTACGAGCAGTACTTC. Protein sequence: CASSLLPVVAGGIYEQYF. This rearrangement joins TRBV27 to TRBJ2-7; 7 bases are a match to TRBD1. With V trimmed by 1 base and J by 3 bases, 15 bases remained unmatched. The CDR3 has 18 amino acids. CDR1 and CDR2 from the germline V gene are MNHEY and SMNVEV (reference sequence).